The clone carrying this T cell receptor (beta chain) was seen only once. This sample is part of a study of blood T cell repertoires in COVID-19. Study-wide background: The samples span acute and convalescent COVID-19 from the United States, Italy and Spain.

Germline CDR1 is KGHSH and CDR2 is LQKENI. The CDR3 loop spans 15 amino acids. V shed 5 bases and J shed 2 bases, with 13 bases lying between them. This table comes from immunoSEQ multiplex PCR, and its TCRdb copy is limited to in-frame clones, with some not included. The table has 150,000 to 200,000 clones, approximately 85% seen once. This sequence originates from a man older than 75 with COVID-19, enrolled during active disease. Sample: peripheral blood. The chain employs TRBV18 and TRBJ1-3; a weak D match, TRBD1 (6 bases). The CDR3 DNA follows: TGTGCCAGCTCAGAATCTTACAGGGCTGGAAACACCATATATTTT. Amino acid sequence: CASSESYRAGNTIYF.